This TCR beta chain comes out of a study of T cell responses to AZD1222 COVID-19 vaccine. Concerning this clone itself: Its antigen is undetermined.

Study-wide findings and caveats: Repertoire collection took place solely once the T cell response had peaked. With two AZD1222 doses given, Spike-specific TCR breadth and depth both rose. It was only 6 or 7 AZD1222 recipients who were seropositive at baseline. With dominance at 160-218 and 743-854, vaccine-associated CD4 TCRs spanned spike.

The CDR3 runs to 13 residues. Trimming removed 5 bases at V and 4 bases at J, with 11 bases between. Germline CDR1 and CDR2: MDHEN and SYDVKM. Here immunoSEQ multiplex PCR was the method, and the copy in TCRdb shows in-frame clones only, minus some. The sample has around 90,000 clones; 91% are singletons. This chain links TRBV28 with TRBJ1-2; D not certain. Here the sequenced sample was peripheral blood, taken on day 0 of MenACWY control vaccination. This TCR was recovered from an adult in good health. DNA of the CDR3: TGTGCCAGCAGTAACCCGGGTCCCTATGGCTACACCTTC. The encoded protein is CASSNPGPYGYTF.